The text below deals with one T cell receptor beta chain. What it recognizes is unknown. The data stem from a study of OX40 agonist ivuxolimab in advanced cancers. At the level of the study: The study gave patients intravenous ivuxolimab at 0.01 to 10 mg/kg every 2 weeks.

The CDR3 runs 15 residues. V was shortened by 5 bases and J by 1 base, with 13 bases between the two germline ends. Germline V gives CDR1 LNHDA, CDR2 SQIVND (reference sequence). TCRdb keeps only in-frame clones here, not all; method: immunoSEQ multiplex PCR. Of about 32,000 clones listed, approximately 84% are singletons. Study observations and caveats: Both blood CD4+ and CD8+ T cells showed clonal growth by week 6 at 0.1 to 3.0 mg/kg.

Sequencing used CD4+ or CD8+ T cells sorted from blood, obtained in a trial of the OX40 agonist ivuxolimab. The chain couples TRBV19 to TRBJ2-3; possibly TRBD1 or TRBD2 for D (5 bases each). The TCR comes from an adult with an advanced solid tumor such as melanoma, head and neck, liver or kidney cancer. The DNA of the CDR3 is TGTGCCAGTAGTCGGGACCCGCTGGGCACAGATACGCAGTATTTT. This sequence encodes CASSRDPLGTDTQYF. Variable domain in full (rest from reference TRBV19 and TRBJ2-3): DGGITQSPKYLFRKEGQNVTLSCEQNLNHDAMYWYRQDPGQGLRLIYYSQIVNDFQKGDIAEGYSVSREKKESFPLTVTSAQKNPTAFYLCASSRDPLGTDTQYFGPGTRLTVL.